This TCR beta chain was captured by sequencing in a study of blood T cells in healthy people across ages. Study-level results: A strong correlation was seen between TCR beta diversity and naive T cell percentage. While age rose, TCR beta diversity per million T cells dropped in a roughly linear way.

As concerns this clonotype: Its antigen remains unknown.

Trimming stripped 3 bases from V and 0 bases from J, with 9 bases between. In germline, CDR1 is SGDLS, CDR2 YYNGEE. CDR3 length: 15 amino acids. A second about 6 to 12 cycle PCR used barcoded and J-beta primers. Tags on each cDNA molecule came from a template-switch adaptor with 12 random nucleotides. TCRdb redid the calling of the 5' RACE reads with MiXCR, one entry per CDR3 protein. The data show 950,000 to 1,200,000 distinct CDR3 sequences, with 30% to 40% seen just once and 13% held by the top ten. Each individual donor underwent a draw of roughly 10 milliliters of peripheral blood. The rearrangement uses TRBV9 and TRBJ2-2; D call uncertain. The source material was blood. This clonotype originated in a man younger than 35 in good health. The CDR3 DNA reads TGTGCCAGCAGCGCATCCGACTCGAACACCGGGGAGCTGTTTTTT. This gives the protein CASSASDSNTGELFF.